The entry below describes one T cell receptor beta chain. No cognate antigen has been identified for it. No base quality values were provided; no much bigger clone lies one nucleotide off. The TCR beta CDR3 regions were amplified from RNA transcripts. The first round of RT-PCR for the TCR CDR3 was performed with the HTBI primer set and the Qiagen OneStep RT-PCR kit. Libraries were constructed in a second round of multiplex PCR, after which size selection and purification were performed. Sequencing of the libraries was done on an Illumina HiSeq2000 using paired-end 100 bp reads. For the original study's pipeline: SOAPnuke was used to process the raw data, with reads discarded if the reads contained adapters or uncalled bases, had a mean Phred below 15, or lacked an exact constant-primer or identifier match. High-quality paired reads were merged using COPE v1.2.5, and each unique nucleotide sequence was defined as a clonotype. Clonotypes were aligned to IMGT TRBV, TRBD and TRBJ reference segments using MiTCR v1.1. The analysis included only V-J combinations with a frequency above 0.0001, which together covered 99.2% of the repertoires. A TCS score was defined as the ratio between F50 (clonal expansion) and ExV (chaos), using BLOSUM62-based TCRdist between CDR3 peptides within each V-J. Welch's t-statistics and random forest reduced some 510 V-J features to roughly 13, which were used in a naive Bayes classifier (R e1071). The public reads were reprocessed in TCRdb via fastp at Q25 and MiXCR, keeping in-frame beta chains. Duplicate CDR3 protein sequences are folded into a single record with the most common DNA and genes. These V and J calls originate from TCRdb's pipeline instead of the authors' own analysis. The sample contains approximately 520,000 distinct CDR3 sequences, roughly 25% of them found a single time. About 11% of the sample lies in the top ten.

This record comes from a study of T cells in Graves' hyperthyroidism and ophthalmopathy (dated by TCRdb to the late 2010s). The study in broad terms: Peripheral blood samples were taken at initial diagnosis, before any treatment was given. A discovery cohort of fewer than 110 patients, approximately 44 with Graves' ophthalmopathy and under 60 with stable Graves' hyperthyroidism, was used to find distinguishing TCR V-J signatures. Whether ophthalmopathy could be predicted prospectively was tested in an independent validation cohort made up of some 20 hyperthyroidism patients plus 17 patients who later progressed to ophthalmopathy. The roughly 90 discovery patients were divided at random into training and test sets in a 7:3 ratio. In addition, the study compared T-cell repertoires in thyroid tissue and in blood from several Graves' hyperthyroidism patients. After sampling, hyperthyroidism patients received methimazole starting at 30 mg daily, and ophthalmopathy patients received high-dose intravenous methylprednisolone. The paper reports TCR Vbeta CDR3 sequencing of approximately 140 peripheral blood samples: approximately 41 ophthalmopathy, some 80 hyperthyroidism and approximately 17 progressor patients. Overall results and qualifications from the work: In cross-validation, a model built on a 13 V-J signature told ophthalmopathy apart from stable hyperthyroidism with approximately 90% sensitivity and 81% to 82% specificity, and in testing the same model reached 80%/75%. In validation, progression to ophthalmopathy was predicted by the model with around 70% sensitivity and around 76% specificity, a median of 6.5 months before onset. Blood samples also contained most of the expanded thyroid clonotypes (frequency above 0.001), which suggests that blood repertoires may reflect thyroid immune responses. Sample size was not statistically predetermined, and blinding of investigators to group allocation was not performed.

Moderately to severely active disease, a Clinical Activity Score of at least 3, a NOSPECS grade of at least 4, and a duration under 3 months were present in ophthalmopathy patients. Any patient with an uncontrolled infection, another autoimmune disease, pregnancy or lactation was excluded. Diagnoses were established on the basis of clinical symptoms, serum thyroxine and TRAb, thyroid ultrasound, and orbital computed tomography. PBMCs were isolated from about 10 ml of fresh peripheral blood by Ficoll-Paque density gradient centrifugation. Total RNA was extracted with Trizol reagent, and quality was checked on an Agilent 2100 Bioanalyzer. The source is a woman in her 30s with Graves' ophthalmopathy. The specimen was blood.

This receptor carries the CDR3 CASSPNPGRQETQYF. The DNA sequence follows: TGTGCCAGCAGCCCGAACCCTGGGCGCCAAGAGACCCAGTACTTC. Recombination joined TRBV7-3 with TRBJ2-5; the D gene cannot be named for sure. From the germline V gene, CDR1 is SGHTA and CDR2 is FQGTGA. From cysteine to phenylalanine, the CDR3 is 15 amino acids long. CDR3 DNA is the only sequence kept; it has 45 bases, read in frame from the first base. V was cut back by 5 bases and J by 1 base, leaving a gap of 14 bases between them.